This passage covers 9 T cell receptor beta chains from one sample sequenced in a study of blood T cell repertoires in COVID-19. Sequenced by immunoSEQ multiplex PCR; TCRdb stores in-frame clones only, minus some. The sample has 150,000 to 200,000 clones, about 86% seen once; the top ten hold more than 0.75%. Sequences were obtained from peripheral blood. Every receptor here comes from a man between 18 and 35 years old with acute or convalescent COVID-19.

V gene TRBV6-5 combines with J gene TRBJ2-7; weak D call: TRBD1 (6 bases). Trimming removed 6 bases at V and 6 bases at J, with 12 bases between. This CDR3 spans 12 amino acids. CDR1 and CDR2 from the germline V gene are MNHEY and SVGAGI. CDR3 DNA sequence: TGTGCCAGCAGCCAGGGGCGAGGCGAGCAGTACTTC. Encoded protein: CASSQGRGEQYF.

The chain joins TRBV5-6 to TRBJ2-7, with TRBD1 as a possible D gene (6 bases). Germline V gives CDR1 SGHDT, CDR2 YYEEEE. The CDR3 covers 12 residues. The germline V and J ends were trimmed by 4 bases and 6 bases, with 11 bases remaining between them. The CDR3 region is CASSMGQSEQYV. The CDR3 DNA follows: TGTGCCAGCAGCATGGGACAATCCGAGCAGTACGTC.

This rearrangement joins TRBV19 to TRBJ2-2, with 10 nucleotides matching TRBD2. The V gene end was trimmed by 11 bases and the J gene end by 7 bases; junction bases not matched to a gene: 13. CDR1 is LNHDA and CDR2 is SQIVND in the germline V gene (reference sequence). This CDR3 contains 15 residues. The CDR3, as DNA: TGTGCCTCATTCCGGGCTAGCGGGGGAGTCGGGGAGCTGTTTTTT. This translates into CASFRASGGVGELFF. The variable domain in full, completed from reference TRBV19 and TRBJ2-2, reads DGGITQSPKYLFRKEGQNVTLSCEQNLNHDAMYWYRQDPGQGLRLIYYSQIVNDFQKGDIAEGYSVSREKKESFPLTVTSAQKNPTAFYLCASFRASGGVGELFFGEGSRLTVL.

The V call is TRBV10-1, the J call TRBJ1-2; the match to TRBD1 covers 11 bases. This CDR3 is built from 14 residues. Germline trimming cut 6 bases from V and 3 bases from J; bases unmatched to any gene: 3. Germline CDR1 WNHNN, CDR2 SYGVQD (reference sequence). The CDR3 reads CASRRTGGDYGYTF. The CDR3 region has the DNA TGCGCCAGCAGACGGACAGGGGGCGACTATGGCTACACCTTC.

This clone came up once. The rearrangement links TRBV7-9 to TRBJ1-5; 7 nucleotides line up with TRBD1. V lost 1 base, J lost 2 bases, and 8 bases stayed unmatched. The CDR3 length is 17 residues. From germline, CDR1 is SEHNR and CDR2 FQNEAQ (reference sequence). The CDR3 is CASSLGSGGIGNQPQHF. The CDR3 nucleotides read TGTGCCAGCAGCTTAGGGTCAGGGGGTATTGGCAATCAGCCCCAGCATTTT.

This chain connects TRBV18 to TRBJ2-1; D unresolved. Germline CDR1 reads KGHSH; CDR2 reads LQKENI. This CDR3 is 14 amino acids long. Trimming took off 0 bases at V and 6 bases at J, with 9 bases between the two ends. CDR3 sequence reads: CASSPPLLINEQFF. The CDR3 nucleotides read TGTGCCAGCTCACCACCACTATTGATCAATGAGCAGTTCTTC.

This clone was detected a few times. The V call is TRBV3-1 (or the pseudogene TRBV3-2), the J call TRBJ1-3; 9 bases fit TRBD1. CDR3 length: 16 amino acids. CDR1 and CDR2 from the germline V gene are LGHDT and YNNKEL (reference sequence). Losses at the gene ends were 3 bases for V and 2 bases for J; bases not matched to a gene: 5. As DNA, the CDR3 is TGTGCCAGCAGCCAGAGAACAGGGGGCGCTGGAAACACCATATATTTT. This sequence encodes CASSQRTGGAGNTIYF.

This clone has at least ten counts. The chain is built from TRBV2 and TRBJ2-7; TRBD1 agrees at 10 bases. Trimming removed 7 bases from V and 2 bases from J; junction bases left unmatched: 5. The CDR3 is made up of 14 amino acids. Germline V lookup: CDR1 SNHLY, CDR2 FYNNEI. CDR3 amino acids: CASTRDRGPYEQYF. The CDR3 region has the DNA TGTGCCAGCACTCGGGACAGGGGTCCCTACGAGCAGTACTTC.

This clone appeared a few times. V usage is TRBV15 and J usage is TRBJ1-5, with D uncertain. Trimming shortened V by 0 bases and J by 3 bases, and 9 bases separated the two germline ends. Germline-derived CDR1 and CDR2 are LNHNV and YYDKDF (reference sequence). The CDR3 has 15 residues. Here the CDR3 DNA reads TGTGCCACCAGCAGAGATCAACAGTTCAATCAGCCCCAGCATTTT. Protein sequence: CATSRDQQFNQPQHF.